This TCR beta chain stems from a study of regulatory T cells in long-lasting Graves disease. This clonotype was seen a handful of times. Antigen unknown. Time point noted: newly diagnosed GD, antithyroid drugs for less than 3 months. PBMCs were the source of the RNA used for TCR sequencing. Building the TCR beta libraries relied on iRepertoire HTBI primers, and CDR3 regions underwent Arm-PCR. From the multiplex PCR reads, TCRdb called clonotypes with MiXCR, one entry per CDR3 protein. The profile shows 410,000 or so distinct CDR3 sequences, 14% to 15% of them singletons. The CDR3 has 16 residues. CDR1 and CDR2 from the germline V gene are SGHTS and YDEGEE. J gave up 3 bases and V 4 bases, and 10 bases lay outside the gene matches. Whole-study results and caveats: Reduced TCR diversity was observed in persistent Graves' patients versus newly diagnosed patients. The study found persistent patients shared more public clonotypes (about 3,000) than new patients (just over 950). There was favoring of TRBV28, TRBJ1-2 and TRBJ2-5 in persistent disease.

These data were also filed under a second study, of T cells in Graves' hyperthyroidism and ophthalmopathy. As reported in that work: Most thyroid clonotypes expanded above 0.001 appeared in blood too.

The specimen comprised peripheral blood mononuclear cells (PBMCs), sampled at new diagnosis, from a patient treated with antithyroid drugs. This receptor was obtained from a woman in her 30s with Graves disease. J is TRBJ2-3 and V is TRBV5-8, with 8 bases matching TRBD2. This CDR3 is CASSPGRSGRTDTQYF. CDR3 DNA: TGTGCCAGCAGCCCCGGGAGAAGCGGGAGAACAGATACGCAGTATTTT.